This is a list of T cell receptor beta chains from one sample in a study of beta chain features in type 1 diabetes. TCRdb's copy holds only in-frame clones and misses some; the assay was immunoSEQ multiplex PCR. The sample has approximately 200,000 clones; around 9.6% are singletons. Sequencing was carried out using naive CD4+ T cells from blood. The receptors here all came from a woman between 18 and 29 years old in good health. Each CDR3 is given with its conserved first and last residue. A D gene is named only where the DNA matches it firmly. Where a row states a size, it is once, few, many or the class of an expanded clone; other rows omit it.

size | J | D | V | CDR3 | DNA
. | TRBJ2-3 | TRBD2 | TRBV7-8 | CASSTDRLAGSTDTQYF | TGTGCCAGCAGCACCGACAGACTAGCGGGAAGTACAGATACGCAGTATTTT
few | TRBJ2-1 | TRBD2 | TRBV5-1 | CASSFGTSPNYNEQFF | TGCGCCAGCAGCTTCGGGACTAGCCCTAACTACAATGAGCAGTTCTTC
. | TRBJ1-2 | TRBD1 | TRBV6-1 | CASSGDRVKGYTF | TGTGCCAGCAGCGGTGACAGGGTGAAAGGCTACACCTTC
. | TRBJ1-6 | . | TRBV28 | CACQSLREGSSYNSPLHF | TGTGCCTGCCAGTCCCTCAGGGAGGGGAGCTCCTATAATTCACCCCTCCACTTT
few | TRBJ2-7 | TRBD2 | TRBV11-3 | CASSLGTGGRNHEQYF | TGTGCCAGCAGCTTAGGCACCGGCGGGAGGAACCACGAGCAGTACTTC
. | TRBJ1-1 | . | TRBV11-3 | CASSRGSTEAFF | TGTGCCAGCAGCCGAGGGAGCACTGAAGCTTTCTTT
. | TRBJ2-1 | TRBD2 | TRBV15 | CATSRDRGGYEQFF | TGTGCCACCAGCAGAGATCGGGGGGGCTATGAGCAGTTCTTC
few | TRBJ1-1 | . | TRBV5-4 | CASSSTGGGWTEAFF | TGTGCCAGCAGCTCAACTGGCGGGGGCTGGACTGAAGCTTTCTTT
few | TRBJ1-1 | . | TRBV7-9 | CASSLEQTGRNTEAFF | TGTGCCAGCAGCTTAGAACAGACAGGTCGGAACACTGAAGCTTTCTTT
. | TRBJ2-7 | TRBD1 | TRBV30 | CAWSKDRGYEQYF | TGTGCCTGGAGTAAAGACAGGGGCTACGAGCAGTACTTC
. | TRBJ1-6 | . | TRBV2 | CASSYTDSPLHF | TGTGCCAGCAGTTATACGGATTCACCCCTCCACTTT
few | TRBJ2-7 | TRBD1 | TRBV29-1 | CSVGGMKDRVYEQYF | TGCAGCGTTGGAGGGATGAAAGACAGGGTTTACGAGCAGTACTTC
. | TRBJ1-2 | TRBD1 | TRBV10-3 | CAISDHDRANGYTF | TGTGCCATCAGTGACCACGACAGGGCTAATGGCTACACCTTC
. | TRBJ2-1 | . | TRBV5-1 | CASSLAGGLNEQFF | TGCGCCAGCAGCCTGGCCGGCGGGCTCAATGAGCAGTTCTTC
. | TRBJ2-7 | TRBD1 | TRBV9 | CASSRGTGYVYEQYF | TGTGCCAGCAGTCGGGGGACAGGGTACGTATACGAGCAGTACTTC
few | TRBJ2-7 | . | TRBV30 | CAWSTNLVYEQYF | TGTGCCTGGAGTACAAATTTGGTCTACGAGCAGTACTTC
few | TRBJ2-5 | . | TRBV29-1 | CSVLTGVGGETQYF | TGCAGCGTTCTGACAGGAGTTGGGGGAGAGACCCAGTACTTC
few | TRBJ2-7 | . | TRBV6-1 | CASSGYRGPSGSWYEQYF | TGTGCCAGCAGTGGATACAGGGGGCCAAGCGGGAGTTGGTACGAGCAGTACTTC
many | TRBJ2-4 | . | TRBV7-3 | CASSREGGVRNIQYF | TGTGCCAGCAGTCGTGAGGGCGGGGTACGGAACATTCAGTACTTC